This TCR beta chain was identified in a study of radiotherapy plus CTLA-4 blockade in lung cancer. Study information: Objective responses were observed in 18% of patients, and disease control was achieved by approximately 30%.

Regarding this clone: Its antigen is as yet unknown.

This CDR3 comprises 15 residues. J was trimmed by 4 bases and V by 0 bases; bases with no gene match: 4. Germline V gene lookup returns CDR1 GTSNPN and CDR2 SVGIG (reference sequence). CTLA-4 blockade using ipilimumab, together with focal radiation, was received by patients with chemo-refractory metastatic non-small-cell lung cancer. Study outcomes and limitations: Among blood TCR repertoires after radiotherapy plus ipilimumab, tumor-derived clones expanded.

The protocol was immunoSEQ multiplex PCR, while the TCRdb copy is restricted to in-frame clones and leaves out a portion. Found here are roughly 100,000 clones, 75% to 90% of them singletons; the top ten hold 3% to 3.5%. The TCR originated in a human donor with non-small cell lung cancer who had a partial response to radiotherapy plus ipilimumab. Sequencing was performed on peripheral blood, taken from a patient treated with radiotherapy plus ipilimumab. The rearrangement links TRBV30 to TRBJ2-2; 8 bases line up with TRBD1. CDR3 in amino acids: CAWSVSGGITGELFF. The CDR3 nucleotides are TGTGCCTGGAGTGTTTCAGGGGGCATCACCGGGGAGCTGTTTTTT.